What follows describes a single T cell receptor beta chain. The sample originates from a study of neoadjuvant anti-PD-1 for oral cavity cancer. Germline V lookup: CDR1 KGHSH, CDR2 LQKENI. CDR3 size: 15 residues. Trimming took 0 bases from V and 4 from J, leaving 12 bases between them. Here immunoSEQ multiplex PCR was the method, and the copy in TCRdb shows in-frame clones only, minus some. The data hold about 7,800 clones, with 60% to 80% observed a single time. Noted time point: after neoadjuvant nivolumab, at surgical resection. This clonotype originated in a person aged 40-85 years with oral cavity squamous cell carcinoma. This chain uses TRBV18 with TRBJ1-1; D is uncertain. The sequencing here drew on PBMCs, taken after nivolumab (anti-PD-1) treatment. CDR3 loop: CASSPPARRGTEAFF. CDR3 bases: TGTGCCAGCTCACCACCCGCTCGGCGGGGCACTGAAGCTTTCTTT.